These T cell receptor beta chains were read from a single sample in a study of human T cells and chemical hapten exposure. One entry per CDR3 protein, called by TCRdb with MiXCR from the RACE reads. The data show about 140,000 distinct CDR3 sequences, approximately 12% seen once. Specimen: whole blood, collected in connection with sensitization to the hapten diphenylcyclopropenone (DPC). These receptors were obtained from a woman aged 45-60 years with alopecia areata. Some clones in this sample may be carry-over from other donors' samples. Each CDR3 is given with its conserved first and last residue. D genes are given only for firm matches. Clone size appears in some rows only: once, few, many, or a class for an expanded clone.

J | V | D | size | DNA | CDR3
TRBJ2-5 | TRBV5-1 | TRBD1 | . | TGCGCCAGCAGCTGGGGACAGCGGGAGACCCAGTACTTC | CASSWGQRETQYF
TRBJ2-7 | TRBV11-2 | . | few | TGTGCCAGCAGCTTAGATCACGGAAAGTCCTACGAGCAGTACTTC | CASSLDHGKSYEQYF
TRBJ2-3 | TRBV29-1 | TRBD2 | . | TGCAGCGCGGCGACTAGCGGGAGCACAGATACGCAGTATTTT | CSAATSGSTDTQYF
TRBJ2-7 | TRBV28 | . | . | TGTGCCAGCAGTCCCGGAACGGCGAGGGGCGAGCAGTACTTC | CASSPGTARGEQYF
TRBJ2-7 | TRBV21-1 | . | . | TGTGCCAGCATCCTAGCGGGAGTCGTCGACGAGCAGTACTTC | CASILAGVVDEQYF
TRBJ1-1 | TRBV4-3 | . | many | TGCGCCAGCAGCCAAGATTCTCGACGCTGGAACACTGAAGCTTTCTTT | CASSQDSRRWNTEAFF
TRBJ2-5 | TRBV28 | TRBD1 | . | TGTGCCAGCAGTCCAGCCCCCCGGACAGGGCGAGGGGAGACCCAGTACTTC | CASSPAPRTGRGETQYF
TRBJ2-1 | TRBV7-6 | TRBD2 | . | TGTGCCAGCACCCCGCGGCTAGCGGGGGGAGCTAGAGACAATGAGCAGTTCTTC | CASTPRLAGGARDNEQFF
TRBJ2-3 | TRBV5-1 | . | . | TGCGCCAGCAGCTTGGACGGCGTTAGCACAGATACGCAGTATTTT | CASSLDGVSTDTQYF
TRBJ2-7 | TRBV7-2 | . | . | TGTGCCAGCAGCTTCGGGGCCTACGAGCAGTACTTC | CASSFGAYEQYF
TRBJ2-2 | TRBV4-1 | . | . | TGCGCCAGCAGCCAAGATGCTCAGGGTTACACCGGGGAGCTGTTTTTT | CASSQDAQGYTGELFF